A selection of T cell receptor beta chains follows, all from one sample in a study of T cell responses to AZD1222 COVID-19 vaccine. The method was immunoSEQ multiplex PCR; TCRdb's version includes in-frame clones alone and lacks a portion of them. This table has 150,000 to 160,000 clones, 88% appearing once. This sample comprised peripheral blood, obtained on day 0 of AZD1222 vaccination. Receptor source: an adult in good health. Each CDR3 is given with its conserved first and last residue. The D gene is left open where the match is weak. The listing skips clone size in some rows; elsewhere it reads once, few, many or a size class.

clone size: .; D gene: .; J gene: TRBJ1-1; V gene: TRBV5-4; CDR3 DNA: TGTGCCAGCAGCTTGGGAAGTAAGGGGTGGTATTTCTTT; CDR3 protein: CASSLGSKGWYFF
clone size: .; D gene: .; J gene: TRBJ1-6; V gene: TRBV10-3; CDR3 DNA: TGTGCCGCGAGGTCGGAAGATAATTCACCCCTCCACTTT; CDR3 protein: CAARSEDNSPLHF
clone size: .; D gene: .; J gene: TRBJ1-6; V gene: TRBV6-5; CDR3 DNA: TGTGCCAGCACCACCAGGCAGGGCCCGAATTCACCCCTCCACTTT; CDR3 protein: CASTTRQGPNSPLHF
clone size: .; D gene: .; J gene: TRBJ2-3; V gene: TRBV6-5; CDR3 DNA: TGTGCCAGCAGTTACAAATTCTCTAGCACAGATACGCAGTATTTT; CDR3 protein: CASSYKFSSTDTQYF
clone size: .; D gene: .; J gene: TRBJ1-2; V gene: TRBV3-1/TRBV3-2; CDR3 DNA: TGTGCCAGAGGCTACTATGGCTACACCTTC; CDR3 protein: CARGYYGYTF
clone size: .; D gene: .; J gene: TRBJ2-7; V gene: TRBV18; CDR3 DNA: TGTGCCAGCTCACCACGGATGAGCGACGAGCAGTACTTC; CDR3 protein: CASSPRMSDEQYF
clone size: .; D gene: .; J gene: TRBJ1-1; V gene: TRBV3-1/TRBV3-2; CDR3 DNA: TGTGCCAGCAGCCTAAGGGGGGCCGGGAACACTGAAGCTTTCTTT; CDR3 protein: CASSLRGAGNTEAFF
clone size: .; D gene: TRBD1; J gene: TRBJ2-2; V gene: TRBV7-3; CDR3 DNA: TGTGCCAGCAGCACGACAGGGGGTCCGAACACCGGGGAGCTGTTTTTT; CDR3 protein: CASSTTGGPNTGELFF
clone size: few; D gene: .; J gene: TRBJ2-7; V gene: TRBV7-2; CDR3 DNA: TGTGCCAGCAGCCTAACGTGGGGAAACTACGAGCAGTACTTC; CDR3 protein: CASSLTWGNYEQYF
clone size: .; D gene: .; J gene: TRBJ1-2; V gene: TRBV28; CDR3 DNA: TGTGCCAGCAGTAAGGTGAATTATGGCTACACCTTC; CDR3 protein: CASSKVNYGYTF
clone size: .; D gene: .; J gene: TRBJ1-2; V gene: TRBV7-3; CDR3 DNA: TGTGCCAGCAGCTTTGGGCGGTGGGATGGCTACACCTTC; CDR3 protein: CASSFGRWDGYTF
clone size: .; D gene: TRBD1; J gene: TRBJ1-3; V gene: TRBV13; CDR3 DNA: TGTGCCAGCAGCGTAGGAGGACAGGCGCTCTCTGGAAACACCATATATTTT; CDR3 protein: CASSVGGQALSGNTIYF
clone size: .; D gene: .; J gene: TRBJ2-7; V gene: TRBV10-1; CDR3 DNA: TGCGCCAAAACAGGACGGATCTCCTACGAGCAGTACTTC; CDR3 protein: CAKTGRISYEQYF
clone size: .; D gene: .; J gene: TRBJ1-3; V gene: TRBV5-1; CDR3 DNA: TGCGCCAGCAGTGAGAGCTTCTCTGGAAACACCATATATTTT; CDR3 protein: CASSESFSGNTIYF
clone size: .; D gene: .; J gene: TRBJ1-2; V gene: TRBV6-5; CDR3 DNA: TGTGCCAGTCAGGGTTTCTATGGCTACACCTTC; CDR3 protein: CASQGFYGYTF
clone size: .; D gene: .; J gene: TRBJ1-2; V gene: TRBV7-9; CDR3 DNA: TGTGCCAGCAGCGAGGCTGACTCTACGAACTATGGCTACACCTTC; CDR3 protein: CASSEADSTNYGYTF
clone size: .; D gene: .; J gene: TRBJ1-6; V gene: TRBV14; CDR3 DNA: TGTGCCAGCAGCCAATATGCTAATTCACCCCTCCACTTT; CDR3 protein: CASSQYANSPLHF
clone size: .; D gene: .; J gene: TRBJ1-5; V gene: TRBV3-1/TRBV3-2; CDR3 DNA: TGTGCCAGCAGCCTGGGGAGGGATCAGCCCCAGCATTTT; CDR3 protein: CASSLGRDQPQHF
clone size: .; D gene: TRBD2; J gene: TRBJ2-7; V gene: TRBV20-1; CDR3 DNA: TGCAGTGCTAGTCCGACTAGCGGGGGCGGCTACGAGCAGTACTTC; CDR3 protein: CSASPTSGGGYEQYF
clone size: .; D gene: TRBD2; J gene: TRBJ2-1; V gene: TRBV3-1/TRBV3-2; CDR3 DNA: TGTGCCAGCAGCCAAGTGGCGGGGGTTCTCAATGAGCAGTTCTTC; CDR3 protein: CASSQVAGVLNEQFF
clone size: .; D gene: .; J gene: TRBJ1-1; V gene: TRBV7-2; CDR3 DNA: TGTGCCAGCAGCTACGAAGGACTTAAACACACTGAAGCTTTCTTT; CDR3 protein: CASSYEGLKHTEAFF
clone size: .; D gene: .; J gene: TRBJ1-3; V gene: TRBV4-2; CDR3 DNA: TGTGCCAGCAGCCAAGAAAAAAGGTTCTCTGGAAACACCATATATTTT; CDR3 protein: CASSQEKRFSGNTIYF
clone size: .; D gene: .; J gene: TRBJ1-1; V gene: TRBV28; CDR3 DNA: TGTGCCAGCAGTTTGGAGGGAAGAACTGAAGCTTTCTTT; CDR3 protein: CASSLEGRTEAFF
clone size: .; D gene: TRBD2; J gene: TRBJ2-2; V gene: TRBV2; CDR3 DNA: TGTGCCAGCAGTCCCGGACTAGCGGGGGATACCGGGGAGCTGTTTTTT; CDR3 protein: CASSPGLAGDTGELFF
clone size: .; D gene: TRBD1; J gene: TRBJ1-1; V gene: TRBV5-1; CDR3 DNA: TGCGCCAGCAGCGATGGGACAGGGGGCTCCACTGAAGCTTTCTTT; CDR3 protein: CASSDGTGGSTEAFF
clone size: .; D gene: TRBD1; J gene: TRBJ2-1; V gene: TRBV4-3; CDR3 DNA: TGCGCCAGCAGCCAGACTCCGGGACAGGGGGATAATGAGCAGTTCTTC; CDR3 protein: CASSQTPGQGDNEQFF
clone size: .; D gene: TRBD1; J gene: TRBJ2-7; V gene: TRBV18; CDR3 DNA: TGTGCCAGCTCACCACGGACAGGGGACGAGCAGTACTTC; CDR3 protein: CASSPRTGDEQYF
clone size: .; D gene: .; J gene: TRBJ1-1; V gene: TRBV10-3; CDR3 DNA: TGTGCCATCAGCCGCCGGGGAGAGAACACTGAAGCTTTCTTT; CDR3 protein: CAISRRGENTEAFF
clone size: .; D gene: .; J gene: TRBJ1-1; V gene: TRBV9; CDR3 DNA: TGTGCCAGCAGCGTAGGGACAGCGAACACTGAAGCTTTCTTT; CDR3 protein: CASSVGTANTEAFF
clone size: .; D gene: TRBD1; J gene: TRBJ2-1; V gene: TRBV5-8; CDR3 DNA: TGTGCCAGCAGCCCCGGGACAGATTACAATGAGCAGTTCTTC; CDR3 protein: CASSPGTDYNEQFF
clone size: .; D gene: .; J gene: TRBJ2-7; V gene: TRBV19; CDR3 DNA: TGTGCCAGTAGTATAGGAGGTTACGAGCAGTACTTC; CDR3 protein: CASSIGGYEQYF
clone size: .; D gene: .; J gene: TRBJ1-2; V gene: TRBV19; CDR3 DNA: TGTGCCAGTAGCGATGGGTTCAGGCCCCCCTATGGCTACACCTTC; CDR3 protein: CASSDGFRPPYGYTF